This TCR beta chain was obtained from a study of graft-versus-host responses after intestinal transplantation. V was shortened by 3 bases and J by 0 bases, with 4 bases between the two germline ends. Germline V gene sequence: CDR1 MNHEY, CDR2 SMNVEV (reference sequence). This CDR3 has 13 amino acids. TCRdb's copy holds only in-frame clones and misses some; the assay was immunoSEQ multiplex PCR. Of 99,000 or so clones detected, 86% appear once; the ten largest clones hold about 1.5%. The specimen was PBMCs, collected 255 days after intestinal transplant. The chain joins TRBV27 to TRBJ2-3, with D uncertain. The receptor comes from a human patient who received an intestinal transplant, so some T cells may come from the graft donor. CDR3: CASSFKSTDTQYF. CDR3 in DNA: TGTGCCAGCAGTTTTAAGAGCACAGATACGCAGTATTTT.